This T cell receptor (beta chain) was profiled in a study of molecular identifiers for immune sequencing clone quantification. This clonotype is a singleton in its sample. A single base separates this from a much larger clone, so it may be a read error. TCRdb reanalysed the PCR reads using MiXCR and keeps one entry per CDR3 protein. The sample yields 90,000 or so distinct CDR3 sequences, around a quarter seen once. Sorting defined naive CD8 T cells as CD8+CD4-CCR7+CD45RA+. Germline loops: CDR1 LGHNA, CDR2 YSLEER. Trimming stripped 1 base from V and 9 bases from J, with 22 bases between. The CDR3 has 18 amino acids.

Input material: naive CD8+ T cells from blood, with Jurkat cell RNA spiked in. Subset here: FACS-sorted CD8+CD4-CCR7+CD45RA+ naive T cells. V is TRBV4-3 and J is TRBJ1-6; D unresolved. This clonotype originated in a human donor in good health. Some libraries in this study had Jurkat cell RNA spiked in. Here the CDR3 DNA reads TGCGCCAGCAGCCAAGGTTTTAGGGCCGGAAGCCGGGGTTCACCCCTCCACTTT. This encodes CASSQGFRAGSRGSPLHF.